This TCR beta chain derives from a study of cytomegalovirus exposure and HLA in healthy donors (dated by TCRdb to about 2017). The study in broad terms: An earlier analysis of roughly 630 of the donors reported 276 Gb of sequence data and approximately 110 million unique TCR beta sequences from around 200 million T cells. Of the 300 to 500 genotyped donors, 80% to 90% were placed in the genetic ancestry cluster associated with self-reported Caucasian donors. A separate validation cohort of about 110 different subjects was used in addition to the 666-subject first cohort. Using immunosequencing, the study profiled T cell repertoires from about 650 subjects and related those repertoires to cytomegalovirus serostatus. Donor age, sex, ethnicity and CMV serostatus were compiled alongside the repertoire data. The study aimed to test whether signatures of past pathogen exposure could be identified by cataloging public T cell receptors. High-throughput TCR immunosequencing, statistical association of individual TCRs with disease status, and machine learning were combined to predict cytomegalovirus infection status. To decide whether each TCR beta V gene segment behaved as functional or pseudogenic, an earlier analysis of nearly 600 of the donors relied on high-throughput TCR beta sequencing. Every repertoire in the discovery cohort had been generated on one and the same sequencing platform. A later genetic analysis used genome-wide SNP genotypes for about 60% of the roughly 670 donors, treating that subset as a discovery cohort. Because of strong linkage in the cohort, four or five DR-DQ haplotypes were treated as single units for association and clustering. In a later analysis, previously published TCR beta repertoires from 666 donors were re-analyzed and high-resolution HLA genotyping was added so that TCR occurrence patterns could be studied. The number of typed donors differed by locus: roughly 629-640 for A, B, C, DRB1 and DQB1; 500 to 550 for DQA1; 600 to 610 for DPA1; and 400 to 480 for DPB1. HLA typing covered class I and class II loci at four-digit resolution. An early release covering around 630 HLA-typed donors comprised about 300 gigabases of sequencing data and roughly 86 million unique TCR sequences. Among about 410 genotyped donors of the cohort, an average of roughly 230,000 unique TCR beta nucleotide sequences was sequenced per donor, of which roughly 17% were non-productive. Rather than using new phenotypic data, the later analysis identified candidate immune exposures from TCR beta sequences and from how often those sequences occurred across donors.

There are 13 amino acids in the CDR3, from cysteine to phenylalanine inclusive. CDR3 DNA only is kept here, 39 bases in frame from base 1. Per the germline V gene, MNHNS is the CDR1 and SASEGT is the CDR2. V is cut by 11 bases and J by 2 bases, and the space between the germline ends is 10 bases. The library was generated by the immunoSEQ multiplex PCR assay. For the multiplex PCR, a mixture combining 60 forward primers for TCR Vbeta segments and 13 reverse primers for TCR Jbeta segments was used. The CDR3 region of rearranged TCR beta genes was amplified from genomic DNA with a multiplex PCR assay. The Illumina HiSeq System was used to sequence the amplified TCR beta libraries as 87-base-pair reads. As for the authors' bioinformatics: A later analysis counted tens of millions of unique TCR beta chains across the 666 repertoires, and 9 million to 14 million of these chains were shared by at least two donors. A nearest-neighbor algorithm error-corrected the raw reads and collapsed the reads into unique sequences, merging closely related sequences to remove PCR and sequencing errors. V, D and J gene segments were assigned by aligning CDR3 sequences to IMGT reference sequences. Each retained sequence needed at least a six-nucleotide match to both a V gene segment and a J gene segment. Rearrangements were called productive when the CDR3 lacked stop codons and stayed in frame with V and J; all others were non-productive. Following IMGT convention, CDR3 was defined as the stretch from the second conserved V-encoded cysteine to the conserved J-encoded phenylalanine. The earlier analysis of about 610 of the donors excluded sequences that lacked an unambiguous match to a single V gene segment. An earlier analysis of fewer than 750 of the donors classified V segments as functional when productive rearrangements were above 56.7% and as segregating when the standard deviation between donors was above 5%. A statistical classification framework was built for diagnosing cytomegalovirus status from the catalog of TCR beta chain sequences. In a later analysis, TCR nucleotide sequences were compared against IMGT/GENE-DB human TR gene sequences so that V and J genes could be assigned. A later analysis assigned CDR3 sequences and most-parsimonious VDJ recombination scenarios with the TCRdist pipeline. In a later analysis, each TCR beta chain was defined by its CDR3 amino acid sequence together with its V-gene family, and reads lacking a unique V-gene family were excluded. To address suspected cross-contamination and a sequencing artifact, a later analysis removed 592 highly shared, low-generation-probability nucleotide sequences. A later analysis calculated a clonal expansion index for each public chain from normalized within-repertoire ranks of inferred template counts. In a later analysis, generation probabilities were computed with a VDJ recombination model fitted to out-of-frame rearrangements, and the resulting probabilities were checked against IGoR. In a later analysis, TCR-TCR, TCR-HLA and TCR-CMV co-occurrence was scored with hypergeometric tests, and a repertoire-size bias correction was applied to TCR pairs. A later analysis estimated false discovery rates by permuting HLA or CMV assignments 20 times. In a later analysis, co-occurring TCRs were grouped using DBSCAN, and TCRdist sequence similarity was added for clustering within HLA-allele-positive subsets. Co-occurrence clustering excluded repertoires with fewer than 30,000 or more than 120,000 public chains, plus five with anomalous nucleotide sharing. TCRdb took this table from immuneACCESS and kept in-frame rearrangements with V and J called. Such tables lack part of the clones; where checked against another copy, unresolved V genes explain under half of the gap, and the rest is unexplained. V and J calls plus clone size are reproduced from that table; the DNA served to infer D and trimming. The sample yields some 120,000 clones; approximately 75% were counted once. Under 5% of the sample rests with the top ten.

The cohort consisted of approximately 690 healthy bone marrow donors. At the time of sampling, all cohort members were nominally healthy, though unrecorded immune exposures were likely present. The donor was CMV seronegative and belonged to the group of around 400 seronegative cohort members. A peripheral blood sample was collected from each donor, and TCR beta sequencing was performed on peripheral blood mononuclear cells. Genomic DNA extraction from the blood cell samples was performed with the Qiagen DNeasy Blood Extraction Kit. The research as a whole found: Linkage disequilibrium might explain the correlated functional status among segregating V segments, but an unknown experimental factor could not be ruled out. A few of the identified cytomegalovirus-associated TCR beta chains were confirmed in vitro to be specific for cytomegalovirus antigens. In a later analysis, HLA-associated TCR beta chains were found to be more clonally expanded and to have lower generation probabilities than equally common non-associated chains. Several of the top co-occurrence clusters appeared to be linked to parvovirus B19, influenza, CMV and Epstein-Barr virus, according to a later analysis. The authors suggested that the approach could potentially be extended to other disease states and immunological phenotypes. Most TCR sequences were observed very rarely across donors, whereas some public TCRs were present in many individuals. In a later analysis, the rate of TCR association differed among HLA loci, with DRB1 alleles having the most associated TCRs and HLA-C alleles having the fewest. In the study, approximately 160 TCR beta chains were listed as associated with cytomegalovirus. The classifier was reported to diagnose cytomegalovirus status with high specificity and sensitivity in both the original and validation cohorts. This cohort had only TCR beta chains sequenced, and the lack of alpha or paired-chain data limited which features could be detected. Because counts were too low, roughly 18 rarely observed V segments, including chromosome 9 orphons, were left out of the earlier analysis of several hundred of the donors. Compared with the roughly 670-donor mean, donors in an Asian-associated ancestry cluster had fewer N-insertions in productive TCRs, according to a later genetic analysis. Strong co-occurrence of HLA alleles, especially DR and DQ, made assigning TCR associations to individual alleles difficult. Specific HLA alleles were associated with 16,951 TCR beta sequences at a false discovery rate of 0.05 in a later analysis. CMV serostatus was the only immune exposure information available for the cohort. HLA typing was unavailable for some donors at each locus, so association tests used only the typed subset. A cluster of highly shared sequence variants was judged likely to represent a technical artifact of the sequencing pipeline. Sequencing depth was assumed to be roughly uniform across donors in the presence/absence analyses, though that assumption may not hold. An association between a missense DCLRE1C variant and V-gene and J-gene trimming of TCR beta chains was found in a later genetic analysis and replicated in an independent cohort. A later analysis found that most CMV-associated TCR beta chains appeared HLA-restricted, with HLA associations seemingly driven largely by CMV exposure. Some IMGT-functional V segments, including TRBV6-2 and TRBV6-3, could not be told apart with the 87-base-pair reads, so those segments were excluded. A further reported finding was that TCR beta sequences accurately predicted the HLA-A and HLA-B alleles for most subjects in the first cohort. An earlier analysis of some 560 of the donors showed that most TCR beta V segments appeared in productive rearrangements either about 90% or about 30% of the time, which broadly matched IMGT annotations.

Worth noting for this clone: Which antigen it targets is not known. Base qualities are not at hand, and no much larger clone is one base apart.

This TCR came from a man aged 25-45 years in good health and CMV-seronegative. The sequence joins TRBV6-1 to TRBJ1-6; a tentative D call is TRBD1 (6 bases match). The sequencing input was PBMCs. The sequenced DNA: TGTGCCGGTAGACAGGCCTATAATTCACCCCTCCACTTT. It translates to CAGRQAYNSPLHF.